This T cell receptor beta chain was sequenced for a study of T-cell memory formation after mild COVID-19. TCRdb re-analysed the 5' RACE reads in MiXCR, keeping a single row per CDR3 protein. The sample includes about 320,000 distinct CDR3 sequences, roughly an eighth seen only once; the top ten take around 23%. Germline V CDR1 and CDR2: MNHEY, SVGAGI. V was pared by 0 bases and J by 6 bases, with 12 bases between. The CDR3 is made up of 16 amino acids. There are a few counts of this clonotype. The specimen sequenced was PBMCs or a T cell subset sorted from them (not recorded which). The receptor's source is a man aged 18 to 29 who had mild COVID-19 (a few samples of this study predate the infection). Cell type and time point are not known. V gene TRBV6-5 combines with J gene TRBJ1-6; D may be TRBD1 (6 bases). The CDR3 DNA follows: TGTGCCAGCAGTTACTCGAGTAGAGGGGGTAATTCACCCCTCCACTTT. Translated: CASSYSSRGGNSPLHF.